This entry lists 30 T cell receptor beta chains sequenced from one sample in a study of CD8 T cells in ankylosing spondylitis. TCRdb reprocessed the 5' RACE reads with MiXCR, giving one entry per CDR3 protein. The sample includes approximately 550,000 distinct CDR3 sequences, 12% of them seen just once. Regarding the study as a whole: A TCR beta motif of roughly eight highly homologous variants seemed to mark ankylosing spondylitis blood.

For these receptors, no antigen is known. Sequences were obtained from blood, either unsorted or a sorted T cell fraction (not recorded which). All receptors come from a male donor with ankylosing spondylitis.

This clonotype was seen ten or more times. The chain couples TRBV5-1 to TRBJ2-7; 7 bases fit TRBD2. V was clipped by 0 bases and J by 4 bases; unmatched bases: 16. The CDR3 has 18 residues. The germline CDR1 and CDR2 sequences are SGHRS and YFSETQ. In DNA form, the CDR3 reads TGCGCCAGCAGCTTGGATTCCTCTAGAGGCGGGAGCCGATACGAGCAGTACTTC. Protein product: CASSLDSSRGGSRYEQYF.

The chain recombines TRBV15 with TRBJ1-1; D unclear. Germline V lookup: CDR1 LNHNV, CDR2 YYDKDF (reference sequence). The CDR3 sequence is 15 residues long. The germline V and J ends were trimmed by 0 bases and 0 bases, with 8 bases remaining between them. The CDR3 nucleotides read TGTGCCACCAGCAGAGATCGGGTGCTGAACACTGAAGCTTTCTTT. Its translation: CATSRDRVLNTEAFF.

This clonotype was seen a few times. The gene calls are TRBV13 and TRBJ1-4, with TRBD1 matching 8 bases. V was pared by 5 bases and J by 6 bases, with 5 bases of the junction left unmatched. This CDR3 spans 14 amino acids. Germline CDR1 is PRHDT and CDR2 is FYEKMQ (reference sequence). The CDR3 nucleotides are TGTGCCAGCAGCCCGGGACAGGAGGATGAAAAACTGTTTTTT. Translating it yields CASSPGQEDEKLFF. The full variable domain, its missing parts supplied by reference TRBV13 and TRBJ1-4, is AAGVIQSPRHLIKEKRETATLKCYPIPRHDTVYWYQQGPGQDPQFLISFYEKMQSDKGSIPDRFSAQQFSDYHSELNMSSLELGDSALYFCASSPGQEDEKLFFGSGTQLSVL.

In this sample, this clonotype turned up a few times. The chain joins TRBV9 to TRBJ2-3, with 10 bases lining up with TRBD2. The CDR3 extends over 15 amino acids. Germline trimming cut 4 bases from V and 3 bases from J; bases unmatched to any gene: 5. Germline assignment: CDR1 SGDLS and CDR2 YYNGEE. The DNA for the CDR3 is TGTGCCAGCAGCTCAACTAGCGGGACGACAGATACGCAGTATTTT. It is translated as CASSSTSGTTDTQYF. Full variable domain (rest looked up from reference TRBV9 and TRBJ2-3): DSGVTQTPKHLITATGQRVTLRCSPRSGDLSVYWYQQSLDQGLQFLIQYYNGEERAKGNILERFSAQQFPDLHSELNLSSLELGDSALYFCASSSTSGTTDTQYFGPGTRLTVL.

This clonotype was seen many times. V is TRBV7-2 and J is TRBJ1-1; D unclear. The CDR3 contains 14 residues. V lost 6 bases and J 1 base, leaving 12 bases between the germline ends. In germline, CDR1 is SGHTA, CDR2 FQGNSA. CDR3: CASSPRAGNTEAFF. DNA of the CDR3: TGTGCCAGCAGTCCGAGGGCCGGGAACACTGAAGCTTTCTTT.

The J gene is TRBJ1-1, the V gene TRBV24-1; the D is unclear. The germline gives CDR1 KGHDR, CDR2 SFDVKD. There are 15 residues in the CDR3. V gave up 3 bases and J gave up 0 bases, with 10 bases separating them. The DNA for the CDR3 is TGTGCCACCAGTGATGGAGGAGAACTGAACACTGAAGCTTTCTTT. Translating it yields CATSDGGELNTEAFF.

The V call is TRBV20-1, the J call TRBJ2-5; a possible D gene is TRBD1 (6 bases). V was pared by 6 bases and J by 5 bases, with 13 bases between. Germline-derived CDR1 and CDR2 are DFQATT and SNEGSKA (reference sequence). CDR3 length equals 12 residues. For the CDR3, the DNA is TGCAGTGCCCCAGGGGTCCGGGAGACCCAGTACTTC. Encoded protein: CSAPGVRETQYF.

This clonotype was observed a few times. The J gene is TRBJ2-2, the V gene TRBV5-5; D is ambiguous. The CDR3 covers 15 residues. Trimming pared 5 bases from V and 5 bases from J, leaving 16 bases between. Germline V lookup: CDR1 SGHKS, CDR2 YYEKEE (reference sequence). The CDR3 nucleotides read TGTGCCAGCAGATCCGGGCCAGCTTGGACCGGGGAGCTGTTTTTT. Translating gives CASRSGPAWTGELFF.

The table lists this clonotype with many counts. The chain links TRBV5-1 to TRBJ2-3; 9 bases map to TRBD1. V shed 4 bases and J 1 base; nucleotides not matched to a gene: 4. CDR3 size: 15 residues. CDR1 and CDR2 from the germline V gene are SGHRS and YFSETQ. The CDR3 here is CASSNRDRGTDTQYF. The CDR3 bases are TGCGCCAGCAGCAACCGGGACAGGGGCACAGATACGCAGTATTTT.

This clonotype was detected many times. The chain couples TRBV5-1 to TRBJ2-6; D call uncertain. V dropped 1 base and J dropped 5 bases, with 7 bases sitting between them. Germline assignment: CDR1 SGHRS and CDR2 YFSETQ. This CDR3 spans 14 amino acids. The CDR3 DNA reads TGCGCCAGCAGCTTGATGAGTAGGGCCAACGTCCTGACTTTC. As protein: CASSLMSRANVLTF.

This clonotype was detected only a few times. CDR3 nucleotide sequence: TGTGCCAGCAGCTTTCCGGGACTAGCGGGAGATGAGCAGTTCTTC. Translated, it gives CASSFPGLAGDEQFF. J is TRBJ2-1 and V is TRBV5-5; 14 nucleotides align to TRBD2. The germline V gene has CDR1 SGHKS and CDR2 YYEKEE (reference sequence). Trimming removed 2 bases from V and 8 bases from J; junction bases left unmatched: 3. This CDR3 region has 15 residues.

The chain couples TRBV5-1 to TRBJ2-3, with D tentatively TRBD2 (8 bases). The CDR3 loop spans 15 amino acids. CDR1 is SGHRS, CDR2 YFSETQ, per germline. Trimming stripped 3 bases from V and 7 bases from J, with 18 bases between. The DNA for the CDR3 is TGCGCCAGCAGCTCCCAGGGGGGCGGGAGGAATACGCAGTATTTT. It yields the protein CASSSQGGGRNTQYF.

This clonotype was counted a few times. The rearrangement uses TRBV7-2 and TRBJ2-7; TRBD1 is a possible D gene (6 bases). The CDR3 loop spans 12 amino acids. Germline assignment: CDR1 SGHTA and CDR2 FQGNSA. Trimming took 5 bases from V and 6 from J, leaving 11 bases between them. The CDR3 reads CASSPQGFEQYF. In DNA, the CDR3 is TGTGCCAGCAGCCCACAGGGATTCGAGCAGTACTTC.

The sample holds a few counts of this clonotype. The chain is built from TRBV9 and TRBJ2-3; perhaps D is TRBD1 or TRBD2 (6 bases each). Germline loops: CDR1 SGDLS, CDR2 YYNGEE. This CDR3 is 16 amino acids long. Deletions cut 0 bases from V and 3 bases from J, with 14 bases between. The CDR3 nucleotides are TGTGCCAGCAGCGTAGATGAGGGGGGCTGGACAGATACGCAGTATTTT. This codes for CASSVDEGGWTDTQYF.

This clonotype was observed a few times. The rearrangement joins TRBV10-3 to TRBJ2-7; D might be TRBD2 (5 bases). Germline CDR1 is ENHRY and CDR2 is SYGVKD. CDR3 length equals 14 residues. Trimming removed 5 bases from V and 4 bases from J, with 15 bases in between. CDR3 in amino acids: CAISPRGSGYEQYF. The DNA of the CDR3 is TGTGCCATCAGTCCAAGAGGGAGTGGGTACGAGCAGTACTTC.

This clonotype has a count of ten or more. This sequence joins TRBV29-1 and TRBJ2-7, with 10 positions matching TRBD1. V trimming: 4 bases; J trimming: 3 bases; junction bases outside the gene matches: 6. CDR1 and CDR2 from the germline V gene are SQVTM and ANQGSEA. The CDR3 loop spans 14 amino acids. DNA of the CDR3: TGCAGCGTTGGGGCAGACAGGGGGCTCTACGAGCAGTACTTC. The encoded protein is CSVGADRGLYEQYF.

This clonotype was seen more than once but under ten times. CDR3 sequence: CASSLVPRSYNEQFF. CDR3 in DNA: TGTGCCAGCAGCTTAGTTCCGCGCTCCTACAATGAGCAGTTCTTC. This sequence joins TRBV7-2 and TRBJ2-1; the D is unclear. This CDR3 has 15 residues. V was shortened by 1 base and J by 0 bases, with 7 bases between the two germline ends. Germline CDR1 is SGHTA and CDR2 is FQGNSA. Complete variable domain (other parts from reference TRBV7-2 and TRBJ2-1): GAGVSQSPSNKVTEKGKDVELRCDPISGHTALYWYRQSLGQGLEFLIYFQGNSAPDKSGLPSDRFSAERTGGSVSTLTIQRTQQEDSAVYLCASSLVPRSYNEQFFGPGTRLTVL.

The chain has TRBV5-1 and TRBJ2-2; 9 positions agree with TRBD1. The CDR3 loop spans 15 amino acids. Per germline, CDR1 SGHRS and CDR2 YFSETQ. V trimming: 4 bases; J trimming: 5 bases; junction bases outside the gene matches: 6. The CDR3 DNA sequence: TGCGCCAGCAGCCAGGACGGACAGGGGACCGGGGAGCTGTTTTTT. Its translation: CASSQDGQGTGELFF.

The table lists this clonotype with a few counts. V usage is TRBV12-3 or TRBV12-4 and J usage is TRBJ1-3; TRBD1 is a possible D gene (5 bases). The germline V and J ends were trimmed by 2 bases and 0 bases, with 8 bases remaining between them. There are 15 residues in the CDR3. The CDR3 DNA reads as TGTGCCAGCAGTTTACAGGGCGTCTCTGGAAACACCATATATTTT. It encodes CASSLQGVSGNTIYF.

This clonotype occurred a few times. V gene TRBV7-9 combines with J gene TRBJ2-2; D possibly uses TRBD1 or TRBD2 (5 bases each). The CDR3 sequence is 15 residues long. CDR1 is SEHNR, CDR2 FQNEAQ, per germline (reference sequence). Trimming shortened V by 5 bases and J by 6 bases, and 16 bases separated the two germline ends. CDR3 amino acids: CASSPWDPEAGELFF. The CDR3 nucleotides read TGTGCCAGCAGCCCCTGGGACCCGGAGGCCGGGGAGCTGTTTTTT. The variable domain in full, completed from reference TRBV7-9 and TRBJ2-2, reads DTGVSQNPRHKITKRGQNVTFRCDPISEHNRLYWYRQTLGQGPEFLTYFQNEAQLEKSRLLSDRFSAERPKGSFSTLEIQRTEQGDSAMYLCASSPWDPEAGELFFGEGSRLTVL.

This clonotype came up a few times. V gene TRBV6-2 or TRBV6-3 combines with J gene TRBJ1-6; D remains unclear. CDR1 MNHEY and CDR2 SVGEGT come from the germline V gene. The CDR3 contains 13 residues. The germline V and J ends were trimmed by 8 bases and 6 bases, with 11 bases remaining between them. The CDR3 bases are TGTGCCAGCGGTCGGGCCGTTAATTCACCCCTCCACTTT. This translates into CASGRAVNSPLHF.

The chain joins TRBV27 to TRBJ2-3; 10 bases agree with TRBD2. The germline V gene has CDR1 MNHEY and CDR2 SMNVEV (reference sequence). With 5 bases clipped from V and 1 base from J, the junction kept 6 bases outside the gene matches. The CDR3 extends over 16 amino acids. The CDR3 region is CASSPQREGRTDTQYF. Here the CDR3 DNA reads TGTGCCAGCAGTCCCCAGCGGGAGGGCCGCACAGATACGCAGTATTTT.

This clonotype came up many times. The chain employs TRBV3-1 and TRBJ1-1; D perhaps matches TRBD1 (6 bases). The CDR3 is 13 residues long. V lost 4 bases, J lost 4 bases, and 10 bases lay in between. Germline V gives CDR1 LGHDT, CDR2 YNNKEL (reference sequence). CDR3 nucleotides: TGTGCCAGCAGCCTTACAGGGCTCACTGAAGCTTTCTTT. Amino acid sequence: CASSLTGLTEAFF.

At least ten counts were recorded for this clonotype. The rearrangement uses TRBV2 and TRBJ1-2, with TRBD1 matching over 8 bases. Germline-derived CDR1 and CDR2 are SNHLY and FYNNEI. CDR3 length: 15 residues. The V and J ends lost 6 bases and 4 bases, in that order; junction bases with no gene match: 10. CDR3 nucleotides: TGTGCCAGCAGGGGGATCGACAGGGGACCCTATGGCTACACCTTC. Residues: CASRGIDRGPYGYTF. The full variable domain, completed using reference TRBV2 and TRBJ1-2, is EPEVTQTPSHQVTQMGQEVILRCVPISNHLYFYWYRQILGQKVEFLVSFYNNEISEKSEIFDDQFSVERPDGSNFTLKIRSTKLEDSAMYFCASRGIDRGPYGYTFGSGTRLTVV.

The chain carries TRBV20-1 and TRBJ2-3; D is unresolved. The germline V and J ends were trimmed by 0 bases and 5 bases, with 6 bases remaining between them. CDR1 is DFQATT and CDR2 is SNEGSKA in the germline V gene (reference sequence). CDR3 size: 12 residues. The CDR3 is CSARDLVDTQYF. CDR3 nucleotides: TGCAGTGCTAGAGATCTCGTAGATACGCAGTATTTT.

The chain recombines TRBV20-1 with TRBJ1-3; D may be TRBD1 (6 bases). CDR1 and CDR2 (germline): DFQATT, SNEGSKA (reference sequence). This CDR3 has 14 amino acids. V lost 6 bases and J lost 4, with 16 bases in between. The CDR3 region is CSADRGGRGNTIYF. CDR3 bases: TGCAGTGCCGACCGCGGGGGCAGAGGAAACACCATATATTTT.

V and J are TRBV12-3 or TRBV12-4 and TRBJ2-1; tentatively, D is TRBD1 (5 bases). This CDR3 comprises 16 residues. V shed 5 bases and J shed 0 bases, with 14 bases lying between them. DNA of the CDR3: TGTGCCAGCAGTCGAAATACAGGTAGCTCCTACAATGAGCAGTTCTTC. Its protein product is CASSRNTGSSYNEQFF.

In nucleotides, the CDR3 is TGCAGTGCTAGCACAAACGGACTAGCGGGCTCCTACAATGAGCAGTTCTTC. Translating it yields CSASTNGLAGSYNEQFF. V gene TRBV20-1 combines with J gene TRBJ2-1; 11 nucleotides align to TRBD2. The germline V gene encodes CDR1 DFQATT and CDR2 SNEGSKA (reference sequence). V was clipped by 3 bases and J by 0 bases; unmatched bases: 7. The CDR3 contains 17 residues.

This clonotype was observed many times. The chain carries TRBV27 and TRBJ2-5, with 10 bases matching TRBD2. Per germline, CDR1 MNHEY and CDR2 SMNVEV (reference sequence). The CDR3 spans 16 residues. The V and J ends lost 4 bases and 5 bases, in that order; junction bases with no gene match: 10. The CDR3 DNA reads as TGTGCCAGCAGTTCCTCCCTAGCGGGAGTGGGGGAGACCCAGTACTTC. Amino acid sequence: CASSSSLAGVGETQYF.

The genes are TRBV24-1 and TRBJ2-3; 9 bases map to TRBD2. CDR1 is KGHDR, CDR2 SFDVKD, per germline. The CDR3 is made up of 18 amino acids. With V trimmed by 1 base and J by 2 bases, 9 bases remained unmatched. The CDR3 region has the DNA TGTGCCACCAGTGATTTCGCTACTAGCGGGTCCTCCACAGATACGCAGTATTTT. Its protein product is CATSDFATSGSSTDTQYF.